These T cell receptor beta chains were read from a single sample in a study of CD8+CD57+ T cells in acquired aplastic anemia. TCRdb used MiXCR to reprocess the reads, holding one entry per CDR3 protein. The table includes around 17,000 distinct CDR3 sequences, approximately 38% detected once. Sequenced: CD8+CD57+ T cells sorted from PBMCs. Receptor source: a human donor with aplastic anemia. CDR3s include the opening cysteine and the closing phenylalanine or tryptophan. The D gene is left open where the match is weak. Size tells how often a clone was seen (once, few, many) or the class of an expanded clone, and some rows leave it out.

cdr3_length: 14; clone_size: -; v_call: TRBV14; d_call: -; j_call: TRBJ2-2; cdr3_nt: TGTGCCAGCAGCTTGGGGGCCGGCACCGGGGAGCTGTTTTTT; cdr3_aa: CASSLGAGTGELFF
cdr3_length: 16; clone_size: -; v_call: TRBV10-3; d_call: TRBD1; j_call: TRBJ1-5; cdr3_nt: TGTGCCATCAGTGATACGCCAGGGGGTCCCAATCAGCCCCAGCATTTT; cdr3_aa: CAISDTPGGPNQPQHF
cdr3_length: 12; clone_size: -; v_call: TRBV19; d_call: -; j_call: TRBJ1-6; cdr3_nt: TGTGCCAGTACAGACAGATATTCACCCCTCCACTTT; cdr3_aa: CASTDRYSPLHF
cdr3_length: 14; clone_size: few; v_call: TRBV10-3; d_call: TRBD1; j_call: TRBJ1-2; cdr3_nt: TGTGCCATCAGCGGGACAGGGGATGGCTATGGCTACACCTTC; cdr3_aa: CAISGTGDGYGYTF
cdr3_length: 14; clone_size: -; v_call: TRBV5-4; d_call: -; j_call: TRBJ2-3; cdr3_nt: TGTGCCAGCAGCTTGGCGATTAGCACAGATACGCAGTATTTT; cdr3_aa: CASSLAISTDTQYF
cdr3_length: 14; clone_size: -; v_call: TRBV2; d_call: -; j_call: TRBJ1-1; cdr3_nt: TGTGCCAGCAGCCGGGAGGGGGGGAACACTGAAGCTTTCTTT; cdr3_aa: CASSREGGNTEAFF
cdr3_length: 14; clone_size: -; v_call: TRBV9; d_call: -; j_call: TRBJ2-3; cdr3_nt: TGTGCCAGCAGCCAATTCTCTGCGGCAGATACGCAGTATTTT; cdr3_aa: CASSQFSAADTQYF
cdr3_length: 15; clone_size: -; v_call: TRBV12-3/TRBV12-4; d_call: TRBD2; j_call: TRBJ2-7; cdr3_nt: TGTGCCAGCAGTTTACAAGCGGGGGGGCCACACGAGCAGTACTTC; cdr3_aa: CASSLQAGGPHEQYF
cdr3_length: 12; clone_size: -; v_call: TRBV7-9; d_call: -; j_call: TRBJ1-1; cdr3_nt: TGTGCCAGCAGTTTCGAGGGGGAGGAAGCTTTCTTT; cdr3_aa: CASSFEGEEAFF
cdr3_length: 14; clone_size: few; v_call: TRBV20-1; d_call: TRBD2; j_call: TRBJ2-7; cdr3_nt: TGCAGTGCTAGTATAGTAGCGGGGGCCTACGAGCAGTACTTC; cdr3_aa: CSASIVAGAYEQYF
cdr3_length: 14; clone_size: -; v_call: TRBV2; d_call: TRBD1; j_call: TRBJ2-7; cdr3_nt: TGTGCCAGCACACTCGGGACAGCCTCCTACGAGCAGTACTTC; cdr3_aa: CASTLGTASYEQYF
cdr3_length: 15; clone_size: many; v_call: TRBV6-5; d_call: -; j_call: TRBJ2-7; cdr3_nt: TGTGCCAGCAGTTTCTGGGGCCTTACCCCCTACGAGCAGTACTTC; cdr3_aa: CASSFWGLTPYEQYF
cdr3_length: 14; clone_size: few; v_call: TRBV20-1; d_call: -; j_call: TRBJ1-2; cdr3_nt: TGCAGTGCTAGAGAAACTGGAAAGGGACGAGGCTACACCTTC; cdr3_aa: CSARETGKGRGYTF
cdr3_length: 15; clone_size: -; v_call: TRBV20-1; d_call: TRBD1; j_call: TRBJ1-5; cdr3_nt: TGCAGTGCTAGAGTCCTAGGACAGGGAGGCAAGCCCCAGCATTTT; cdr3_aa: CSARVLGQGGKPQHF
cdr3_length: 16; clone_size: few; v_call: TRBV20-1; d_call: -; j_call: TRBJ2-3; cdr3_nt: TGCAGTGCTAGAGATAGCATGCGGGATACGGCAGATACGCAGTATTTT; cdr3_aa: CSARDSMRDTADTQYF
cdr3_length: 12; clone_size: -; v_call: TRBV20-1; d_call: -; j_call: TRBJ2-3; cdr3_nt: TGCAGTGCTAGGGGCATCACAGATACGCAGTATTTT; cdr3_aa: CSARGITDTQYF
cdr3_length: 15; clone_size: many; v_call: TRBV6-6; d_call: -; j_call: TRBJ1-1; cdr3_nt: TGTGCCAGCAGTAACCAGGGGATCATGAACACTGAAGCTTTCTTT; cdr3_aa: CASSNQGIMNTEAFF
cdr3_length: 16; clone_size: few; v_call: TRBV24-1; d_call: -; j_call: TRBJ1-4; cdr3_nt: TGTGCCACCAGTGATTCCACAAGGGCCGGGTCAGGAAAACTGTTTTTT; cdr3_aa: CATSDSTRAGSGKLFF
cdr3_length: 16; clone_size: -; v_call: TRBV19; d_call: TRBD1; j_call: TRBJ2-4; cdr3_nt: TGTGCCAGTAGTAGCTGGACAGGGGCTGGCAAAAACATTCAGTACTTC; cdr3_aa: CASSSWTGAGKNIQYF
cdr3_length: 17; clone_size: -; v_call: TRBV5-1; d_call: -; j_call: TRBJ2-3; cdr3_nt: TGCGCCAGCAGCCCCCGCCCTGACAGAGCTAGCACAGATACGCAGTATTTT; cdr3_aa: CASSPRPDRASTDTQYF
cdr3_length: 16; clone_size: many; v_call: TRBV6-1; d_call: TRBD1; j_call: TRBJ2-1; cdr3_nt: TGTGCCAGCAGTAAGAATCCGGGACAGGGTGCTAATGAGCAGTTCTTC; cdr3_aa: CASSKNPGQGANEQFF
cdr3_length: 14; clone_size: -; v_call: TRBV9; d_call: TRBD2; j_call: TRBJ2-1; cdr3_nt: TGTGCCAGCAGCGCCACTAGCGGGGGGGATGAGCAGTTCTTC; cdr3_aa: CASSATSGGDEQFF
cdr3_length: 14; clone_size: -; v_call: TRBV7-2; d_call: -; j_call: TRBJ2-3; cdr3_nt: TGTGCCAGCAGCTTGAGCAGGTCCACAGATACGCAGTATTTT; cdr3_aa: CASSLSRSTDTQYF
cdr3_length: 15; clone_size: -; v_call: TRBV6-5; d_call: -; j_call: TRBJ1-2; cdr3_nt: TGTGCCAGCAGTTACTCGTCGGACAGAAACTATGGCTACACCTTC; cdr3_aa: CASSYSSDRNYGYTF
cdr3_length: 17; clone_size: -; v_call: TRBV4-1; d_call: -; j_call: TRBJ1-5; cdr3_nt: TGCGCCAGCAGCCAAGATAATGCGGCAGCTAGCAATCAGCCCCAGCATTTT; cdr3_aa: CASSQDNAAASNQPQHF
cdr3_length: 17; clone_size: many; v_call: TRBV6-1; d_call: TRBD2; j_call: TRBJ2-3; cdr3_nt: TGTGCCAGCAGTCCCTACCACCTAGCGGGGGGGCCAGATACGCAGTATTTT; cdr3_aa: CASSPYHLAGGPDTQYF
cdr3_length: 15; clone_size: many; v_call: TRBV4-1; d_call: -; j_call: TRBJ1-2; cdr3_nt: TGCGCCAGCAGCCAAGATCCCCCGGTTACCTATGGCTACACCTTC; cdr3_aa: CASSQDPPVTYGYTF
cdr3_length: 12; clone_size: -; v_call: TRBV29-1; d_call: TRBD2; j_call: TRBJ2-1; cdr3_nt: TGCAGCCTAGAAGTAGCGGGGCTTGAGCAGTTCTTC; cdr3_aa: CSLEVAGLEQFF
cdr3_length: 13; clone_size: many; v_call: TRBV5-6; d_call: -; j_call: TRBJ1-2; cdr3_nt: TGTGCCAGCAGCTTGACAGCCAACTATGGCTACACCTTC; cdr3_aa: CASSLTANYGYTF
cdr3_length: 14; clone_size: many; v_call: TRBV5-8; d_call: -; j_call: TRBJ2-2; cdr3_nt: TGTGCCAGCAGCTTCGTATATTCCGCCGGGGAGCTGTTTTTT; cdr3_aa: CASSFVYSAGELFF
cdr3_length: 14; clone_size: few; v_call: TRBV24-1; d_call: -; j_call: TRBJ1-2; cdr3_nt: TGTGCCACCAGTGATTTGCAGACGGGCTATGGCTACACCTTC; cdr3_aa: CATSDLQTGYGYTF
cdr3_length: 15; clone_size: -; v_call: TRBV6-1; d_call: TRBD2; j_call: TRBJ2-1; cdr3_nt: TGTGCCAGCAGTCTAAGCGGGGGGGCTAGTGCTGAGCAGTTCTTC; cdr3_aa: CASSLSGGASAEQFF
cdr3_length: 13; clone_size: many; v_call: TRBV20-1; d_call: -; j_call: TRBJ1-4; cdr3_nt: TGCAGTGCCCAAGGGGGGTGGAATGAAAAACTGTTTTTT; cdr3_aa: CSAQGGWNEKLFF
cdr3_length: 13; clone_size: -; v_call: TRBV19; d_call: -; j_call: TRBJ1-1; cdr3_nt: TGTGCCTGTAGTACCTCCATGAACACTGAGGCTTTCTTT; cdr3_aa: CACSTSMNTEAFF
cdr3_length: 15; clone_size: -; v_call: TRBV15; d_call: -; j_call: TRBJ2-5; cdr3_nt: TGTGCCACCAGCAGCCAAGTGGCGCACCAAGAGACCCAGTACTTC; cdr3_aa: CATSSQVAHQETQYF
cdr3_length: 15; clone_size: -; v_call: TRBV10-1; d_call: TRBD1; j_call: TRBJ1-5; cdr3_nt: TGCGCCAGCGCCCAGGGACAGGGACTCAATCAGCCCCAGCATTTT; cdr3_aa: CASAQGQGLNQPQHF
cdr3_length: 12; clone_size: few; v_call: TRBV7-2; d_call: -; j_call: TRBJ2-5; cdr3_nt: TGTGCCAGCAGCTTAGCTCTAGGGACCCAGTACTTC; cdr3_aa: CASSLALGTQYF
cdr3_length: 15; clone_size: few; v_call: TRBV15; d_call: TRBD1; j_call: TRBJ1-2; cdr3_nt: TGTGCCACCAGCGGGACAGTTCAGCCTTCCTATGGCTACACCTTC; cdr3_aa: CATSGTVQPSYGYTF
cdr3_length: 16; clone_size: few; v_call: TRBV15; d_call: -; j_call: TRBJ2-1; cdr3_nt: TGTGCCACCAGCAGCCATAAAGTAGTCTCCTACAATGAGCAGTTCTTC; cdr3_aa: CATSSHKVVSYNEQFF
cdr3_length: 14; clone_size: few; v_call: TRBV19; d_call: TRBD1; j_call: TRBJ2-7; cdr3_nt: TGTGCCACAGGGGAAGGGACAGGGCGTCACGAGCAGTACTTC; cdr3_aa: CATGEGTGRHEQYF
cdr3_length: 14; clone_size: -; v_call: TRBV20-1; d_call: TRBD2; j_call: TRBJ2-7; cdr3_nt: TGCAGTGCTACATGGACTAGCGGGAGTTACGAGCAGTACTTC; cdr3_aa: CSATWTSGSYEQYF
cdr3_length: 10; clone_size: -; v_call: TRBV10-1; d_call: -; j_call: TRBJ2-3; cdr3_nt: TGCGCCAGCAGCGCAGATACGCAGTATTTT; cdr3_aa: CASSADTQYF
cdr3_length: 16; clone_size: few; v_call: TRBV20-1; d_call: TRBD2; j_call: TRBJ2-3; cdr3_nt: TGCAGTGCTAGCAGGAAAAGAGCGGGGGTCACAGATACGCAGTATTTT; cdr3_aa: CSASRKRAGVTDTQYF
cdr3_length: 14; clone_size: -; v_call: TRBV2; d_call: -; j_call: TRBJ2-1; cdr3_nt: TGTGCCAGCAGGGGGTTCCAGGATTCCTACGGGCAGTTCTTC; cdr3_aa: CASRGFQDSYGQFF
cdr3_length: 13; clone_size: many; v_call: TRBV7-9; d_call: -; j_call: TRBJ1-2; cdr3_nt: TGTGCCAGCAGCTTAGGGCAGAACTATGGCTACACCTTC; cdr3_aa: CASSLGQNYGYTF
cdr3_length: 11; clone_size: many; v_call: TRBV30; d_call: -; j_call: TRBJ1-1; cdr3_nt: TGTGCCTGGATGGCGAACACTGAAGCTTTCTTT; cdr3_aa: CAWMANTEAFF
cdr3_length: 15; clone_size: -; v_call: TRBV20-1; d_call: TRBD1; j_call: TRBJ2-7; cdr3_nt: TGCAGTGCTAGAGGTAGGACAGGGGACTCCTACGAGCAGTACTTC; cdr3_aa: CSARGRTGDSYEQYF
cdr3_length: 16; clone_size: -; v_call: TRBV11-2; d_call: TRBD2; j_call: TRBJ2-3; cdr3_nt: TGTGCCAGCAGCCCCGTAAGCGGGGGGGCCACAGATACGCAGTATTTT; cdr3_aa: CASSPVSGGATDTQYF
cdr3_length: 13; clone_size: -; v_call: TRBV2; d_call: -; j_call: TRBJ1-2; cdr3_nt: TGTGCCAGCAGTGTTCGGGGGCCAGGGGGCTACACCTTC; cdr3_aa: CASSVRGPGGYTF
cdr3_length: 16; clone_size: many; v_call: TRBV4-2; d_call: -; j_call: TRBJ1-2; cdr3_nt: TGTGCCAGCAGCCAAGTCCGGGCAGCTTCCTCCTATGGCTACACCTTC; cdr3_aa: CASSQVRAASSYGYTF
cdr3_length: 15; clone_size: -; v_call: TRBV5-6; d_call: TRBD1; j_call: TRBJ1-2; cdr3_nt: TGTGCCAGCAGCTCGGACAGGGTAATGATCTATGGCTACACCTTC; cdr3_aa: CASSSDRVMIYGYTF
cdr3_length: 13; clone_size: few; v_call: TRBV5-4; d_call: TRBD1; j_call: TRBJ1-2; cdr3_nt: TGTGCCAGCAGCTCACAGGGGGTCGGTGGCTACACCTTC; cdr3_aa: CASSSQGVGGYTF
cdr3_length: 15; clone_size: few; v_call: TRBV19; d_call: TRBD1; j_call: TRBJ2-7; cdr3_nt: TGTGCCAGTAGTGCCGTGGACAGGGGGCTCTACGAGCAGTACTTC; cdr3_aa: CASSAVDRGLYEQYF
cdr3_length: 16; clone_size: once; v_call: TRBV25-1; d_call: TRBD1; j_call: TRBJ1-2; cdr3_nt: TGTGCCAGCAGTGAATTCGCCGGGACAGGTAACTATGGCTACACCTTC; cdr3_aa: CASSEFAGTGNYGYTF
cdr3_length: 12; clone_size: -; v_call: TRBV12-3/TRBV12-4; d_call: -; j_call: TRBJ1-6; cdr3_nt: TGTGCCAGCAGCCAGGGAAGGTCACCCCTCCACTTT; cdr3_aa: CASSQGRSPLHF
cdr3_length: 13; clone_size: -; v_call: TRBV7-9; d_call: -; j_call: TRBJ1-2; cdr3_nt: TGTGCCAGCAGCTTAGTACAGTCATATGGCTACACCTTC; cdr3_aa: CASSLVQSYGYTF
cdr3_length: 13; clone_size: many; v_call: TRBV10-1; d_call: -; j_call: TRBJ2-1; cdr3_nt: TGCGCCAGCAGATGGCCCCGCTACAATGAGCAGTTCTTC; cdr3_aa: CASRWPRYNEQFF
cdr3_length: 14; clone_size: -; v_call: TRBV7-9; d_call: -; j_call: TRBJ1-2; cdr3_nt: TGTGCCAGCAGTATGGTGGCAGGGGTCTACGACTACACCTTC; cdr3_aa: CASSMVAGVYDYTF
cdr3_length: 13; clone_size: few; v_call: TRBV19; d_call: -; j_call: TRBJ1-1; cdr3_nt: TGTGCCAGTAGTCCAGCCATGTGGACTGAAGCTTTCTTT; cdr3_aa: CASSPAMWTEAFF
cdr3_length: 15; clone_size: few; v_call: TRBV15; d_call: TRBD2; j_call: TRBJ2-7; cdr3_nt: TGTGCCACCAGCAGCCTAGCGGGGGGGCCCTACGAGCAGTACTTC; cdr3_aa: CATSSLAGGPYEQYF